This TCR beta chain was retrieved from a study of CD8 T cells in ankylosing spondylitis. Study conclusions and caveats: Researchers report that disease-linked clones proved CD8+ and relatively rare in peripheral blood.

This clonotype was observed once. Antigen unknown. This sequence may be a read error, since a much larger clone differs from it by one base. A single record per CDR3 protein comes from TCRdb applying MiXCR to the 5' RACE reads. In the table there are 150,000 to 200,000 distinct CDR3 sequences, about 16% of which are singletons. This CDR3 spans 14 amino acids. The germline V gene encodes CDR1 DFQATT and CDR2 SNEGSKA (reference sequence). The receptor's source is a male donor with ankylosing spondylitis or in good health (not recorded which). The chain recombines TRBV20-1 with TRBJ1-3; no reliable D call. The sequenced sample was blood, either unsorted or a sorted T cell fraction (not recorded which). The CDR3 region is CSARTAYSGNNIYF. The CDR3 nucleotides are TGCAGTGCTAGAACAGCGTACTCTGGAAACAACATATATTTT.